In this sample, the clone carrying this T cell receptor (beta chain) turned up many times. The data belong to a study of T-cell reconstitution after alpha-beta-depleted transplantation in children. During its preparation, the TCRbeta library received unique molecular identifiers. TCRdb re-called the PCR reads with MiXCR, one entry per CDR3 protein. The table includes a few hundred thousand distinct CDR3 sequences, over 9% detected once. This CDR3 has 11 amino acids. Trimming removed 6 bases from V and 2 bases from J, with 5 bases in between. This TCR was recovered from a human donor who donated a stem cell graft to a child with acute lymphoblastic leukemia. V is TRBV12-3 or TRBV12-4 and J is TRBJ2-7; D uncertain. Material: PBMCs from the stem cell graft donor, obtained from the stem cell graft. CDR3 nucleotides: TGTGCCAGCAGGAGCACCTACGAGCAGTACTTC. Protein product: CASRSTYEQYF.